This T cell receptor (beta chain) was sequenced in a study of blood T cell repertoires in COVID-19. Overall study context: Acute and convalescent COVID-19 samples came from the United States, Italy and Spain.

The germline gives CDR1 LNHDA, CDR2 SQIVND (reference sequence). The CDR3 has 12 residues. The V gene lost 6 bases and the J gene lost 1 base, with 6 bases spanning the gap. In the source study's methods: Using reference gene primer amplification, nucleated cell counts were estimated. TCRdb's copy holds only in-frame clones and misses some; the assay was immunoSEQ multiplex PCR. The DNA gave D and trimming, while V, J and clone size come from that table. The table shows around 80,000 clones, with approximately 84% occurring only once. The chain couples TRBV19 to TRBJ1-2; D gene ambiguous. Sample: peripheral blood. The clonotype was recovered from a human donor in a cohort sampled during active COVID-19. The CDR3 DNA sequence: TGTGCCAGTAGCCGGGGTAACTATGGCTACACCTTC. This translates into CASSRGNYGYTF.